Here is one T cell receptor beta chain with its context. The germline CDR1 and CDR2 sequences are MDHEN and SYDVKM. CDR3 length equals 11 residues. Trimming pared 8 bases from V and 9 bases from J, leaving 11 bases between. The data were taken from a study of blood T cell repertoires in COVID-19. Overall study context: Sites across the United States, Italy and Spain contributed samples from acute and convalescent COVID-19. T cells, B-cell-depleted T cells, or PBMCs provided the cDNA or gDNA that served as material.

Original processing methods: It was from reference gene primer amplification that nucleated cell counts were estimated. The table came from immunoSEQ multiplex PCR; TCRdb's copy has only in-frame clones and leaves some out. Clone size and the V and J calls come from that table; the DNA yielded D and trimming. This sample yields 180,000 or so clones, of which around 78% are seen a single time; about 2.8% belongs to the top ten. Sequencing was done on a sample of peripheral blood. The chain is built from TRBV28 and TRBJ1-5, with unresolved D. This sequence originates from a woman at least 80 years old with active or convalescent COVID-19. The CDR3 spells CASSMRRPQHF. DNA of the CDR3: TGTGCCAGCTCTATGCGTCGGCCCCAGCATTTT. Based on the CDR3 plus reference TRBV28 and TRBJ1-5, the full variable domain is DVKVTQSSRYLVKRTGEKVFLECVQDMDHENMFWYRQDPGLGLRLIYFSYDVKMKEKGDIPEGYSVSREKKERFSLILESASTNQTSMYLCASSMRRPQHFGDGTRLSIL.